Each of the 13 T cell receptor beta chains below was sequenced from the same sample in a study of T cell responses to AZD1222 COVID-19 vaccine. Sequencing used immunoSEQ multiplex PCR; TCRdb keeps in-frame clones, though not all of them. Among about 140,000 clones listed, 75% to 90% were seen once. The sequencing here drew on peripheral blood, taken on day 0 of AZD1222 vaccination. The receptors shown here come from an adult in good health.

CDR3 DNA sequence: TGTGCCAGCAGTTTTGGGGCCCCGCGTCGGGACTTAGATGAAAAACTGTTTTTT. Amino acids: CASSFGAPRRDLDEKLFF. This chain links TRBV28 with TRBJ1-4, with D maybe TRBD1 (5 bases). V lost 3 bases, J lost 6 bases, and 23 bases lay in between. CDR3 length: 18 residues. CDR1 and CDR2 from the germline V gene are MDHEN and SYDVKM.

The CDR3 loop is CASSYSGGPYEQYF. Here the CDR3 DNA reads TGCGCCAGCAGCTACAGCGGGGGCCCCTACGAGCAGTACTTC. The chain uses TRBV5-1 and TRBJ2-7; 8 bases map to TRBD2. Germline V gene lookup returns CDR1 SGHRS and CDR2 YFSETQ. The V gene end was trimmed by 3 bases and the J gene end by 2 bases; junction bases not matched to a gene: 4. The CDR3 runs 14 residues.

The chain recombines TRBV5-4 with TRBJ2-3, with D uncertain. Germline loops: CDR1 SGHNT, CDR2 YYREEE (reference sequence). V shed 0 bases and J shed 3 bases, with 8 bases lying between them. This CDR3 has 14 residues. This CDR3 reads CASSLAKGTDTQYF. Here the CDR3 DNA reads TGTGCCAGCAGCTTGGCCAAGGGTACAGATACGCAGTATTTT. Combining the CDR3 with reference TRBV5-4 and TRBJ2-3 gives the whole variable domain ETGVTQSPTHLIKTRGQQVTLRCSSQSGHNTVSWYQQALGQGPQFIFQYYREEENGRGNFPPRFSGLQFPNYSSELNVNALELDDSALYLCASSLAKGTDTQYFGPGTRLTVL.

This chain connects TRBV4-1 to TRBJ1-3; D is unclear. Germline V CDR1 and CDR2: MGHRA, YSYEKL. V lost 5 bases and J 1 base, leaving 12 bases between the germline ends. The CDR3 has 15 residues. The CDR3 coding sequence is TGCGCCAGCAGCTACTTCGAAGCGTCTGGAAACACCATATATTTT. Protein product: CASSYFEASGNTIYF.

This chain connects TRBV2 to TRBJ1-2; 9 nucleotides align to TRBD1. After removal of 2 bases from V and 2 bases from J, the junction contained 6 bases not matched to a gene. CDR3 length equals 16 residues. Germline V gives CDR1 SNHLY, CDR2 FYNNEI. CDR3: CASSEWAGQGNYGYTF. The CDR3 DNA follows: TGTGCCAGCAGTGAATGGGCCGGACAGGGGAACTATGGCTACACCTTC. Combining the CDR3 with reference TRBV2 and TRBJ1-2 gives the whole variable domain EPEVTQTPSHQVTQMGQEVILRCVPISNHLYFYWYRQILGQKVEFLVSFYNNEISEKSEIFDDQFSVERPDGSNFTLKIRSTKLEDSAMYFCASSEWAGQGNYGYTFGSGTRLTVV.

CDR3 loop: CASTRLAGPSSYNEQFF. DNA for the CDR3: TGTGCCAGCACGCGGCTAGCGGGGCCCAGCTCCTACAATGAGCAGTTCTTC. This chain connects TRBV2 to TRBJ2-1; 9 bases match TRBD2. The J segment lost 0 bases and the V segment lost 7 bases, leaving 10 bases of the junction unmatched. This CDR3 region has 17 residues. Germline assignment: CDR1 SNHLY and CDR2 FYNNEI. Full variable domain (rest looked up from reference TRBV2 and TRBJ2-1): EPEVTQTPSHQVTQMGQEVILRCVPISNHLYFYWYRQILGQKVEFLVSFYNNEISEKSEIFDDQFSVERPDGSNFTLKIRSTKLEDSAMYFCASTRLAGPSSYNEQFFGPGTRLTVL.

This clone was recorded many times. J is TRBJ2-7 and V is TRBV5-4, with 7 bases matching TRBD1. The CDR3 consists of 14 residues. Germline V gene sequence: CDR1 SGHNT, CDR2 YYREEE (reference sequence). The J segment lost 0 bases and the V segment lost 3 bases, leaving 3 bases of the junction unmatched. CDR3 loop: CASSYGDSSYEQYF. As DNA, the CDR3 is TGTGCCAGCAGCTACGGGGACAGCTCCTACGAGCAGTACTTC.

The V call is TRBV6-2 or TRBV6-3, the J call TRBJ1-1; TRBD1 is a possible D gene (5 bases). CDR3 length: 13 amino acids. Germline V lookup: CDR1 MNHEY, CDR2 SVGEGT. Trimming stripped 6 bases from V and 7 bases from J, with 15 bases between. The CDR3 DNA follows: TGTGCCAGCAGCCCCAGGGTTCTTGGTGAAGCTTTCTTT. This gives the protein CASSPRVLGEAFF.

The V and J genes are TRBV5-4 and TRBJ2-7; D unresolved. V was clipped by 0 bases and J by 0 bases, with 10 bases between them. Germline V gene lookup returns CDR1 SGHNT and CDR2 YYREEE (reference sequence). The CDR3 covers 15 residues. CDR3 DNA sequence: TGTGCCAGCAGCTTGGGGACCCTTAGCTCCTACGAGCAGTACTTC. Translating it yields CASSLGTLSSYEQYF.

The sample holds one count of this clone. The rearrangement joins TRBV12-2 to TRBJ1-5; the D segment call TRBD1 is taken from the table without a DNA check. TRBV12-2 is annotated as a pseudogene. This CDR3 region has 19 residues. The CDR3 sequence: CADWTGPIYGFDSNQPQHF. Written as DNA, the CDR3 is TGTGCAGACTGGACAGGCCCAATCTATGGTTTCGACAGCAATCAGCCCCAGCATTTT.

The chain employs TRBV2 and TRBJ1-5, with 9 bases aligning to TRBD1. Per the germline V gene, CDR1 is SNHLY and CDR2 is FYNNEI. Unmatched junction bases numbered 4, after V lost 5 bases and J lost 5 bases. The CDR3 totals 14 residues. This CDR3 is CASSSTGGHQPQHF. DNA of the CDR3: TGTGCCAGCAGTTCTACAGGGGGCCATCAGCCCCAGCATTTT.

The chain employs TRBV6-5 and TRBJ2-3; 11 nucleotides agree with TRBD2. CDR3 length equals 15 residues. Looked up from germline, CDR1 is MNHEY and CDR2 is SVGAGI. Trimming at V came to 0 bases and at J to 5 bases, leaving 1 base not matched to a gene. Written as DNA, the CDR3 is TGTGCCAGCAGTTACTCTAGCGGGAGGGGAGATACGCAGTATTTT. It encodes CASSYSSGRGDTQYF.

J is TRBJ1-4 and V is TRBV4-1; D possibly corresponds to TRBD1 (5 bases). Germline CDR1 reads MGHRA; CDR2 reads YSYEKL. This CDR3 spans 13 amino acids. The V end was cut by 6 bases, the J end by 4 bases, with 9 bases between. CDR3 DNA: TGCGCCAGCAGTGACAGACTTAATGAAAAACTGTTTTTT. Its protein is CASSDRLNEKLFF.